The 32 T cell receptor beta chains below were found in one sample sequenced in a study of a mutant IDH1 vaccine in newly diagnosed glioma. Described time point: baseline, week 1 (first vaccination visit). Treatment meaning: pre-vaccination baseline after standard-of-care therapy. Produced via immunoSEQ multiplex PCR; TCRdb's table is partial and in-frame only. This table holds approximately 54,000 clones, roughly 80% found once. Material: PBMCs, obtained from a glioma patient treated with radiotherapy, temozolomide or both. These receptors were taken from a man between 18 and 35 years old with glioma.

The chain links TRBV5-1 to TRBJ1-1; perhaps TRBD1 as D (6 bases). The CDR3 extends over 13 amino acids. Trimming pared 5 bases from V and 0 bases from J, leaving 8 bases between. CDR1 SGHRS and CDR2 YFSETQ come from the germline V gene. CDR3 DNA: TGCGCCAGCAGAAGGGACATGAACACTGAAGCTTTCTTT. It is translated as CASRRDMNTEAFF.

CDR3 bases: TGTGCCAGCAGCCGGGACAGGGGGCGCGCTAACTATGGCTACACCTTC. It translates to CASSRDRGRANYGYTF. The chain is built from TRBV7-9 and TRBJ1-2, with 12 bases that match TRBD1. CDR1 is SEHNR, CDR2 FQNEAQ, per germline (reference sequence). After removal of 5 bases from V and 0 bases from J, the junction contained 4 bases not matched to a gene. The CDR3 sequence is 16 residues long.

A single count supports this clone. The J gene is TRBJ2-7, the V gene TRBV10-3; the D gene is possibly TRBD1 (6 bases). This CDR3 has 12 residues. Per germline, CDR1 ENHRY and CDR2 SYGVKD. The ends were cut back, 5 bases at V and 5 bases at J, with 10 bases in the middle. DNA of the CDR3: TGTGCCATCAGTCAGGGGACCGACGAGCAGTACTTC. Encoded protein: CAISQGTDEQYF.

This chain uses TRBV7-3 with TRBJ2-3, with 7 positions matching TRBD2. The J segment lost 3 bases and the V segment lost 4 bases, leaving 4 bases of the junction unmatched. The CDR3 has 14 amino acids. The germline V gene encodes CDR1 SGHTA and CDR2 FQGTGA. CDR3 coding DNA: TGTGCCAGCAGCTCCAACGGGGGGACAGATACGCAGTATTTT. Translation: CASSSNGGTDTQYF.

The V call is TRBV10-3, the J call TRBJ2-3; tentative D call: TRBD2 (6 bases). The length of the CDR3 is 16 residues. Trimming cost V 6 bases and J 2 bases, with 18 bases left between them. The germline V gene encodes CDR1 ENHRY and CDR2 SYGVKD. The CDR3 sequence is CAIRGLRDSYTDTQYF. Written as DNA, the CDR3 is TGTGCCATCAGGGGACTCCGGGACTCCTACACAGATACGCAGTATTTT.

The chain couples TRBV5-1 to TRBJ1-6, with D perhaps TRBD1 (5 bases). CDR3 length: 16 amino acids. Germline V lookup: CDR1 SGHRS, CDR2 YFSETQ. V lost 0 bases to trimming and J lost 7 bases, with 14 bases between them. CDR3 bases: TGCGCCAGCAGCTTGGCCGGTGGGGCCCTGAATTCACCCCTCCACTTT. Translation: CASSLAGGALNSPLHF.

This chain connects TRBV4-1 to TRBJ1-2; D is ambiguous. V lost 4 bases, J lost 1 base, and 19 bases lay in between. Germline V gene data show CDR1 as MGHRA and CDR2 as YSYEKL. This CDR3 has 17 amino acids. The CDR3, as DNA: TGCGCCAGCAGCCCACGAGTCGTGGGAGTTGATAACTATGGCTACACCTTC. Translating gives CASSPRVVGVDNYGYTF.

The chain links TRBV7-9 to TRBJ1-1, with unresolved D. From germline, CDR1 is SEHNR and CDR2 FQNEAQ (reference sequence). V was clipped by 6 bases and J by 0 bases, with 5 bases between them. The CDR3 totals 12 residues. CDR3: CASRSVNTEAFF. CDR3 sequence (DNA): TGTGCCAGCAGGTCAGTGAACACTGAAGCTTTCTTT.

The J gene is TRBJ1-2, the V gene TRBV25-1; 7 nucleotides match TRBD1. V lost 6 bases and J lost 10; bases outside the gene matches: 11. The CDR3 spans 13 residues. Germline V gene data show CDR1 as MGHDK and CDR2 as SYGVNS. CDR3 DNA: TGTGCCAGCAGAGATCGACAGGGTATGTCCTACACCTTC. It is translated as CASRDRQGMSYTF.

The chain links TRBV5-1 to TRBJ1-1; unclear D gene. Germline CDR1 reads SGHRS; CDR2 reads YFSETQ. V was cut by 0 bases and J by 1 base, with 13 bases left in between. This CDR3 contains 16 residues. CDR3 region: CASSLALETRNTEAFF. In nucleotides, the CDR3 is TGCGCCAGCAGCTTGGCCTTAGAGACCCGGAACACTGAAGCTTTCTTT. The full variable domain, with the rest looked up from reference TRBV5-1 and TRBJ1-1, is KAGVTQTPRYLIKTRGQQVTLSCSPISGHRSVSWYQQTPGQGLQFLFEYFSETQRNKGNFPGRFSGRQFSNSRSEMNVSTLELGDSALYLCASSLALETRNTEAFFGQGTRLTVV.

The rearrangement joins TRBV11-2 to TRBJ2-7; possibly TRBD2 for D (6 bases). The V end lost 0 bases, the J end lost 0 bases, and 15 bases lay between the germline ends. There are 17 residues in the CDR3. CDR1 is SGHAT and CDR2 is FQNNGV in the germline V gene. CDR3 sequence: CASSLEGISGNSYEQYF. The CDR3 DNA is TGTGCCAGCAGCTTAGAAGGGATTAGCGGAAACTCCTACGAGCAGTACTTC.

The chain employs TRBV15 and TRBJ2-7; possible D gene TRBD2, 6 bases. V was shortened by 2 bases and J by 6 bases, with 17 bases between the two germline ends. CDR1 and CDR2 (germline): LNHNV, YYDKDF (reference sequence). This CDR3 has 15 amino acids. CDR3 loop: CATSRPDKGGFEQYF. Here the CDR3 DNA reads TGTGCCACCAGCAGACCGGACAAGGGAGGTTTCGAGCAGTACTTC.

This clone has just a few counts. The CDR3 reads CASLPKRNTEAFF. CDR3 DNA: TGTGCCAGCTTACCTAAGAGGAACACTGAAGCTTTCTTT. V and J are TRBV25-1 and TRBJ1-1; D ambiguous. Germline V gene data show CDR1 as MGHDK and CDR2 as SYGVNS. The CDR3 covers 13 residues. V dropped 8 bases and J dropped 1 base, with 11 bases sitting between them.

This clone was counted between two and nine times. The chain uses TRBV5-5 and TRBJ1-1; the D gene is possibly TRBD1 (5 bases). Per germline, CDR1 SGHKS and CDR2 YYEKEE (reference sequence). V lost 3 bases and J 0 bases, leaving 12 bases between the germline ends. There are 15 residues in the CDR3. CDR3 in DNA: TGTGCCAGCAGCTCCCCAGGGAAGTTGAACACTGAAGCTTTCTTT. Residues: CASSSPGKLNTEAFF.

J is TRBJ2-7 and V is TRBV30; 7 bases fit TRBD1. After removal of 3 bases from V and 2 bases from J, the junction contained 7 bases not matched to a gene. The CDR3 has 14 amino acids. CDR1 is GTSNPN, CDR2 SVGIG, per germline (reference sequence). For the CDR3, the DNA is TGTGCCTGGAGCTGGACAGGAACTACCTACGAGCAGTACTTC. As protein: CAWSWTGTTYEQYF.

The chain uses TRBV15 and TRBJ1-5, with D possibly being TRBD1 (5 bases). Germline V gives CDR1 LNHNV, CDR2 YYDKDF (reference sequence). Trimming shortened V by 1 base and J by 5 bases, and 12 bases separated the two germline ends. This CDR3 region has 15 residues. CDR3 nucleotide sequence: TGTGCCACCAGCAGAGGTTGGACACAAGATCAGCCCCAGCATTTT. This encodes CATSRGWTQDQPQHF. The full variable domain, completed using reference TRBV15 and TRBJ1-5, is DAMVIQNPRYQVTQFGKPVTLSCSQTLNHNVMYWYQQKSSQAPKLLFHYYDKDFNNEADTPDNFQSRRPNTSFCFLDIRSPGLGDTAMYLCATSRGWTQDQPQHFGDGTRLSIL.

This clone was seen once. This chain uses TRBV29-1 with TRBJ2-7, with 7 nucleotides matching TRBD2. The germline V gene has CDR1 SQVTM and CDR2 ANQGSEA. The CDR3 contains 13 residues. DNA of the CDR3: TGCAGTACCCTTCCCGGGGGGAGATACGAGCAGTACTTC. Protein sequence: CSTLPGGRYEQYF.

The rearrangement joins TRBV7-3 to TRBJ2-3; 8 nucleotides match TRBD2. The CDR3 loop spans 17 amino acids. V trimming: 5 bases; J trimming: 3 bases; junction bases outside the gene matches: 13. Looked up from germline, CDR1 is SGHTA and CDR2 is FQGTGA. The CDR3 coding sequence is TGTGCCAGCAGCCCAAGGGGTGGTAGCGGGGTAACAGATACGCAGTATTTT. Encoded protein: CASSPRGGSGVTDTQYF. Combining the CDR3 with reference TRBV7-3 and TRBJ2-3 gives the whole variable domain GAGVSQTPSNKVTEKGKYVELRCDPISGHTALYWYRQSLGQGPEFLIYFQGTGAADDSGLPNDRFFAVRPEGSVSTLKIQRTERGDSAVYLCASSPRGGSGVTDTQYFGPGTRLTVL.

DNA for the CDR3: TGTGCCAGCAGCTTAGCGGTAGTATTCTACGAGCAGTACTTC. As protein: CASSLAVVFYEQYF. This chain uses TRBV5-6 with TRBJ2-7, with a tentative D call TRBD2 (5 bases). V was trimmed by 2 bases and J by 3 bases, leaving 12 bases between them. CDR1 is SGHDT, CDR2 YYEEEE, per germline. The CDR3 runs to 14 residues.

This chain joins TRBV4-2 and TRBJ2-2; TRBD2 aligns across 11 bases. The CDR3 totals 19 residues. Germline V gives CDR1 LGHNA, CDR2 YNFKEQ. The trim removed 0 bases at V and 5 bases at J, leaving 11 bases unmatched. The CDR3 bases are TGTGCCAGCAGCCAAGATCATGCCCTAGCGGGGGGCTGGACCGGGGAGCTGTTTTTT. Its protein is CASSQDHALAGGWTGELFF.

In DNA form, the CDR3 reads TGTGCCAGCAGACGGGGGACAGTCACCGGGGAGCTGTTTTTT. This gives the protein CASRRGTVTGELFF. The V and J genes are TRBV5-6 and TRBJ2-2; tentative D call: TRBD1 (7 bases). Looked up from germline, CDR1 is SGHDT and CDR2 is YYEEEE. CDR3 length: 14 residues. Trimming pared 5 bases from V and 4 bases from J, leaving 12 bases between. Filled out from reference TRBV5-6 and TRBJ2-2, the complete variable domain reads DAGVTQSPTHLIKTRGQQVTLRCSPKSGHDTVSWYQQALGQGPQFIFQYYEEEERQRGNFPDRFSGHQFPNYSSELNVNALLLGDSALYLCASRRGTVTGELFFGEGSRLTVL.

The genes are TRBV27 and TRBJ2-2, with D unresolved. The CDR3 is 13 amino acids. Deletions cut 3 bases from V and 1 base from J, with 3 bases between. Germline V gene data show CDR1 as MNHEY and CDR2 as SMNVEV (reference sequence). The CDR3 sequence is CASSFLNTGELFF. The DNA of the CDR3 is TGTGCCAGCAGTTTCCTGAACACCGGGGAGCTGTTTTTT.

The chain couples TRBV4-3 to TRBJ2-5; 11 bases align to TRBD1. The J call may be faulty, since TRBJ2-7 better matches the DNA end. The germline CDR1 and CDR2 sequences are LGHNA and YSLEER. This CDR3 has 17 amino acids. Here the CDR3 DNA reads TGCGCCAGCAGCCAAGAAAGCTTTGGGGACAGGGGGTACGAGCAGTACTTC. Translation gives CASSQESFGDRGYEQYF.

The CDR3 sequence is CASSVAPVTSYEQYF. CDR3 coding DNA: TGTGCCAGCAGCGTAGCACCCGTGACTTCCTACGAGCAGTACTTC. The V call is TRBV9, the J call TRBJ2-7; D remains unclear. CDR1 SGDLS and CDR2 YYNGEE come from the germline V gene. The CDR3 runs to 15 residues. V shed 0 bases and J shed 1 base, with 11 bases lying between them.

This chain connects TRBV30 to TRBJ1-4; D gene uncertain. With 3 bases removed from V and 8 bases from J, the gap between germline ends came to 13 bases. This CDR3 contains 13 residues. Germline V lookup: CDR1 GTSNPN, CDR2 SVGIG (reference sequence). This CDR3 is CAWSQGIREKLFF. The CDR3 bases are TGTGCCTGGAGCCAAGGGATTAGAGAAAAACTGTTTTTT.

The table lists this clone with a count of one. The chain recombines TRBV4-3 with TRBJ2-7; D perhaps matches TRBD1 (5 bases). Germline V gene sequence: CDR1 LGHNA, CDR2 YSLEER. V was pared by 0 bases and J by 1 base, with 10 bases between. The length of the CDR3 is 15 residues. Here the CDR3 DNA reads TGCGCCAGCAGCCAAGAAGGGCAGGGATCCTACGAGCAGTACTTC. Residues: CASSQEGQGSYEQYF.

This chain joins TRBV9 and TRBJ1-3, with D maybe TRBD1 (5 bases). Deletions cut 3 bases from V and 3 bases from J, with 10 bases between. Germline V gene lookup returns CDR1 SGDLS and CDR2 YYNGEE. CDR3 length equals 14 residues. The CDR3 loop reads CASSAGTLGNTIYF. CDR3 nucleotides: TGTGCCAGCAGCGCCGGGACTCTTGGAAACACCATATATTTT.

CDR3 in DNA: TGTGCCAGCAGCTTGTACAGGAACACTGAAGCTTTCTTT. This sequence encodes CASSLYRNTEAFF. The V gene is TRBV7-2, the J gene TRBJ1-1; D is uncertain. There are 13 residues in the CDR3. Trimming shortened V by 3 bases and J by 1 base, and 6 bases separated the two germline ends. The germline V gene has CDR1 SGHTA and CDR2 FQGNSA.

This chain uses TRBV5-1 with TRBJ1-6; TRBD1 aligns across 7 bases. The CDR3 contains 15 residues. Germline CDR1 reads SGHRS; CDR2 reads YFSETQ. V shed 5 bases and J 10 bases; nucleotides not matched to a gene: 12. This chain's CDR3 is CASRQTGTESSPLHF. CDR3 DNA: TGCGCCAGCAGACAAACCGGGACAGAAAGCTCACCCCTCCACTTT. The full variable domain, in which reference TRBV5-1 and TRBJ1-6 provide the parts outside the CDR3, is KAGVTQTPRYLIKTRGQQVTLSCSPISGHRSVSWYQQTPGQGLQFLFEYFSETQRNKGNFPGRFSGRQFSNSRSEMNVSTLELGDSALYLCASRQTGTESSPLHFGNGTRLTVT.

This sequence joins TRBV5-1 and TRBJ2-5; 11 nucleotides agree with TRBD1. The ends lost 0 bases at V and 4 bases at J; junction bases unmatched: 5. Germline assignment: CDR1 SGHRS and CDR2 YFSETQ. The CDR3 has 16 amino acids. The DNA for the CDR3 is TGCGCCAGCAGCTTGGAATGGACAGGGGGCGGAGAGACCCAGTACTTC. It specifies CASSLEWTGGGETQYF.

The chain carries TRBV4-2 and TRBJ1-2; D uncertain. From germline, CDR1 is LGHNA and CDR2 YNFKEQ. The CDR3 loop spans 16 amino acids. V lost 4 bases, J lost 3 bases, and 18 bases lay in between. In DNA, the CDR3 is TGTGCCAGCAGCCGAGAGGGAGAGGGCCTGTACTATGGCTACACCTTC. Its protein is CASSREGEGLYYGYTF.

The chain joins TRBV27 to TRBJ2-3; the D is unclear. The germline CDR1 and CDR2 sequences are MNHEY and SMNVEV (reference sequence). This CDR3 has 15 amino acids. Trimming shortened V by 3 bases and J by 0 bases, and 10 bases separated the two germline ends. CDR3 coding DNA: TGTGCCAGCAGTTTGTCTGGGGTTAGCACAGATACGCAGTATTTT. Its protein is CASSLSGVSTDTQYF.